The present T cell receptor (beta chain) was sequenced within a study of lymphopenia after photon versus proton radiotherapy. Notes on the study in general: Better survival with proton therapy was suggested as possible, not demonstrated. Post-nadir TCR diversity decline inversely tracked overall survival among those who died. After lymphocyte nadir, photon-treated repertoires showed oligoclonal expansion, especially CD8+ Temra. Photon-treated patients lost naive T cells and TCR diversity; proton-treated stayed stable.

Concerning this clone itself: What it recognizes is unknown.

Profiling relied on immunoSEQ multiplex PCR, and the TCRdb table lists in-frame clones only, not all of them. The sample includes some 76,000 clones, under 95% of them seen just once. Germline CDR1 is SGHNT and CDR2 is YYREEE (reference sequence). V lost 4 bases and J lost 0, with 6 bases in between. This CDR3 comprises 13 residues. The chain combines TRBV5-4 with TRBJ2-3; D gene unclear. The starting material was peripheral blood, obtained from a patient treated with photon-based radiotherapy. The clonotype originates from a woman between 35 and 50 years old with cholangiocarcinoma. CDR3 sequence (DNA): TGTGCCAGCAGCCCAGCTAGCACAGATACGCAGTATTTT. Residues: CASSPASTDTQYF.